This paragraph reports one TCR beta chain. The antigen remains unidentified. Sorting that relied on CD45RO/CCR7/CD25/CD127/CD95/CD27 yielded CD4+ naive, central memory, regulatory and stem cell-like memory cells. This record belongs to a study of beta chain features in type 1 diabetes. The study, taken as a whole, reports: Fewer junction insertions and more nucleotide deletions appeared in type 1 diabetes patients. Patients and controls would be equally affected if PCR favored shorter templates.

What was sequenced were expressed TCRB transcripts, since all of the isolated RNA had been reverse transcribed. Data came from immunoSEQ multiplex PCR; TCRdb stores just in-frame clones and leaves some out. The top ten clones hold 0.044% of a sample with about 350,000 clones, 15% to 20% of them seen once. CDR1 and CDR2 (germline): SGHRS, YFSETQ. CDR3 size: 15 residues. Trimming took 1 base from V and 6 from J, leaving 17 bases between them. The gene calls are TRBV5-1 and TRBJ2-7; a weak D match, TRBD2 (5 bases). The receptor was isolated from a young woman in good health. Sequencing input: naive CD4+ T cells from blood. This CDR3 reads CASSLREIRSGEQYF. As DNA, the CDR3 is TGCGCCAGCAGCTTGAGGGAGATTCGGTCCGGCGAGCAGTACTTC.